A selection of T cell receptor beta chains follows, all from one sample in a study of blood T cell repertoires in COVID-19. The table came from immunoSEQ multiplex PCR; TCRdb's copy has only in-frame clones and leaves some out. This sample has fewer than 250,000 clones, with about nine tenths found just once. Sequencing was carried out using peripheral blood. The receptors were sampled from a man aged 50 or older with COVID-19, enrolled during active disease. Each CDR3 is given with its conserved first and last residue. D genes are given only for firm matches. A clone size is listed for some rows: how often the clone was seen (once, few, many), or a class if it is expanded.

v_gene	abundance	d_gene	j_gene	CDR3nt	CDR3aa
TRBV10-1	.	TRBD2	TRBJ2-7	TGCGCCAGCAGTGTTAGCGGGAGGGCCCACGAGCAGTACTTC	CASSVSGRAHEQYF
TRBV11-2	.	TRBD1	TRBJ2-7	TGTGCCAGCAGCTTCGGCAGGGGGCCATACGAGCAGTACTTC	CASSFGRGPYEQYF
TRBV15	.	.	TRBJ1-5	TGTGCCACCAGCAGAGATGCGGCGGGGCTGAGCAATCAGCCCCAGCATTTT	CATSRDAAGLSNQPQHF
TRBV28	.	TRBD1	TRBJ2-7	TGTGCCAGCAGGCGGACAGGGGTTCCCTACGAGCAGTACTTC	CASRRTGVPYEQYF
TRBV9	.	TRBD1	TRBJ2-7	TGTGCCAGCAGCGCGGGACAGATCTCCTACGAGCAGTACTTC	CASSAGQISYEQYF
TRBV11-1	.	.	TRBJ2-7	TGTGCCAGCAGCCCCTCTAGCGTCACCTACGAGCAGTACTTC	CASSPSSVTYEQYF
TRBV6-8	once	.	TRBJ2-7	TGTGCCAGCAGTTTCCGGGGACATGACGAGCAGTACTTC	CASSFRGHDEQYF
TRBV18	.	.	TRBJ1-2	TGTGCCAGCTCACCGCCGTCCCGGGCAGGGTTCTATGGCTACACCTTC	CASSPPSRAGFYGYTF
TRBV7-2	.	.	TRBJ2-5	TGTGCCTGCTCGCTACAAGAGACCCAGTACTTC	CACSLQETQYF
TRBV27	.	.	TRBJ1-1	TGTGCCAGCTATAGGGGCACTGAAGCTTTCTTT	CASYRGTEAFF
TRBV29-1	.	TRBD1	TRBJ2-5	TGCAGCGTTGACCGACAGGGTGGGGAGACCCAGTACTTC	CSVDRQGGETQYF
TRBV10-2	.	.	TRBJ1-3	TGCGCCAGCAGAACCAGTGGCTCTGGAAACACCATATATTTT	CASRTSGSGNTIYF
TRBV18	.	.	TRBJ2-7	TGTGCCAGCTCGCGAAACAGGGTGGAGACCTACGAGCAGTACTTC	CASSRNRVETYEQYF
TRBV6-7	.	.	TRBJ2-2	TGTGCCATCAACAGGGTGAGCACCGGGGAGCTGTTTTTT	CAINRVSTGELFF
TRBV6-5	many	TRBD2	TRBJ2-5	TGTGCCAGCGGGGCGGGAGGGCCCGAGACCCAGTACTTC	CASGAGGPETQYF
TRBV5-1	.	.	TRBJ2-2	TGCGCCAGCAGGGGGCAGACTTCGAACACCGGGGAGCTGTTTTTT	CASRGQTSNTGELFF
TRBV3-1/TRBV3-2	.	TRBD1	TRBJ1-2	TGTGCCAGCAGCCAAGGGACAGGGTGGGGTGGCTACACCTTC	CASSQGTGWGGYTF
TRBV7-2	once	TRBD1	TRBJ2-7	TGTGCCAGCAGCTTGACAGGGTATACCCTCTACGAGCAGTACTTC	CASSLTGYTLYEQYF
TRBV19	.	TRBD1	TRBJ1-5	TGTGCCAGTAGTGGGACAGGCAATCGGCCCCAGCATTTT	CASSGTGNRPQHF
TRBV7-8	.	.	TRBJ1-2	TGTGCCAGCAGCTTATCTATCCATGGCTACACCTTC	CASSLSIHGYTF
TRBV11-1	once	TRBD2	TRBJ2-5	TGTGCCAGCAGGCCTAGCGGGCAAGAGACCCAGTACTTC	CASRPSGQETQYF
TRBV24-1	.	TRBD1	TRBJ1-1	TGTGCCACCAGGGCAGGGGGCCCTTTCGGCACTGAAGCTTTCTTT	CATRAGGPFGTEAFF
TRBV11-3	few	TRBD2	TRBJ2-2	TGTGCCAGCAGCCCCTGGACTAGCTGGGGGGACACCGGGGAGCTGTTTTTT	CASSPWTSWGDTGELFF
TRBV3-1/TRBV3-2	.	.	TRBJ1-2	TGTGCCAGCAGCCAAGAAGTCGCAGGGAAAGGCGGCTACACCTTC	CASSQEVAGKGGYTF
TRBV6-1	once	.	TRBJ1-2	TGTGCCAGCAGTGAAATTCGAGACAGCAACTATGGCTACACCTTC	CASSEIRDSNYGYTF
TRBV27	.	TRBD2	TRBJ2-7	TGTGCCAGCAGCCCCTCTAGCGGGAGCCGGACCTACGAGCAGTACTTC	CASSPSSGSRTYEQYF
TRBV6-5	once	.	TRBJ1-5	TGTGCCAGCGTGGGGCGTCAGCCCCAGCATTTT	CASVGRQPQHF
TRBV12-3/TRBV12-4	.	TRBD1	TRBJ1-1	TGTGCCAGCAGTGGACAGGGCAACACTGAAGCTTTCTTT	CASSGQGNTEAFF
TRBV6-5	.	TRBD1	TRBJ1-3	TGTGCCAGCCTGACAGGGAATGGAAACACCATATATTTT	CASLTGNGNTIYF